This passage covers 19 T cell receptor beta chains from one sample sequenced in a study of cytomegalovirus exposure and HLA in healthy donors. 60 Vbeta and 13 Jbeta primers were used in PCR. Produced via immunoSEQ multiplex PCR; TCRdb's table is partial and in-frame only. The table records 65,000 to 85,000 clones, 65% to 70% of them present only once. Sequencing was done on a sample of PBMCs. These receptors originate from a young woman in good health and CMV-seronegative.

V is TRBV6-5 and J is TRBJ2-3, with D possibly TRBD1 on 5 matching bases. Trimming took 8 bases from V and 4 from J, leaving 19 bases between them. CDR1 and CDR2 from the germline V gene are MNHEY and SVGAGI. This CDR3 spans 15 amino acids. The CDR3 DNA reads as TGTGCCAGCCGACGAAGCAGGGTCCTCTCAGATACGCAGTATTTT. Protein sequence: CASRRSRVLSDTQYF.

CDR3 sequence reads: CAISESDSTTGELFF. The CDR3 region has the DNA TGTGCCATCAGTGAGTCTGATAGTACCACCGGGGAGCTGTTTTTT. The rearrangement links TRBV10-3 to TRBJ2-2; D unresolved. CDR1 and CDR2 from the germline V gene are ENHRY and SYGVKD. CDR3 size: 15 residues. V lost 0 bases and J lost 4, with 9 bases in between.

The V call is TRBV23-1, the J call TRBJ1-1; D is unclear. TRBV23-1 is treated as an ORF (open reading frame) with a function not yet certain. CDR3 length: 20 residues. The V gene lost 0 bases and the J gene lost 2 bases, with 25 bases spanning the gap. The DNA for the CDR3 is TGCGCCAGCAGTCAATCCCCCCAATGGCCGGGGAGGGCGTGTAACACTGAAGCTTTCTTT. Residues: CASSQSPQWPGRACNTEAFF.

Relative to its sample, this clone is medium-sized. The rearrangement joins TRBV6-1 to TRBJ1-5; 8 nucleotides line up with TRBD1. The trim removed 4 bases at V and 3 bases at J, leaving 8 bases unmatched. CDR3 size: 16 residues. Germline CDR1 and CDR2: MNHNS and SASEGT. The CDR3 is CASSGPGQAANQPQHF. For the CDR3, the DNA is TGTGCCAGCAGTGGCCCGGGACAGGCGGCCAATCAGCCCCAGCATTTT.

The CDR3 region is CASTPLWSGGREETQYF. CDR3 nucleotides: TGTGCCAGTACCCCCCTGTGGAGCGGGGGGCGGGAAGAGACCCAGTACTTC. The V gene is TRBV19, the J gene TRBJ2-5; 9 bases align to TRBD2. V shed 7 bases and J 3 bases; nucleotides not matched to a gene: 15. Germline lookup yields CDR1 LNHDA and CDR2 SQIVND (reference sequence). The CDR3 is made up of 17 amino acids. Full variable domain (remainder filled in from reference TRBV19 and TRBJ2-5): DGGITQSPKYLFRKEGQNVTLSCEQNLNHDAMYWYRQDPGQGLRLIYYSQIVNDFQKGDIAEGYSVSREKKESFPLTVTSAQKNPTAFYLCASTPLWSGGREETQYFGPGTRLLVL.

The chain couples TRBV27 to TRBJ2-7; TRBD1 matches 10 bases. This CDR3 is 16 amino acids long. In germline, CDR1 is MNHEY, CDR2 SMNVEV (reference sequence). With V trimmed by 6 bases and J by 2 bases, 10 bases remained unmatched. This CDR3 reads CASRTRRQGATYEQYF. Written as DNA, the CDR3 is TGTGCCAGCAGAACGCGGAGACAGGGGGCAACCTACGAGCAGTACTTC.

The V and J genes are TRBV7-8 and TRBJ2-3; possible D gene TRBD2, 5 bases. CDR1 SGHVS and CDR2 FQNEAQ come from the germline V gene. Trimming removed 0 bases at V and 7 bases at J, with 17 bases between. This CDR3 contains 16 residues. Here the CDR3 DNA reads TGTGCCAGCAGCTTAGCGCTTGGACTCACGAGGAATACGCAGTATTTT. As protein: CASSLALGLTRNTQYF.

V usage is TRBV5-5 and J usage is TRBJ2-3; D may be TRBD1 (7 bases). The length of the CDR3 is 17 residues. In germline, CDR1 is SGHKS, CDR2 YYEKEE (reference sequence). V lost 2 bases and J 6 bases, leaving 22 bases between the germline ends. The CDR3 protein is CASSFEFAGQPTDTQYF. CDR3 nucleotides: TGTGCCAGCAGCTTCGAGTTCGCGGGACAGCCAACGGATACGCAGTATTTT.

The chain joins TRBV29-1 to TRBJ1-1; TRBD1 matches at 9 bases. The length of the CDR3 is 13 residues. Germline loops: CDR1 SQVTM, CDR2 ANQGSEA. V was pared by 6 bases and J by 3 bases, with 5 bases of the junction left unmatched. The CDR3 region has the DNA TGCAGCGTCCCCGGGACAGGGCACACTGAAGCTTTCTTT. This translates into CSVPGTGHTEAFF.

V gene TRBV6-5 combines with J gene TRBJ2-3; possible D gene TRBD2, 5 bases. V was shortened by 5 bases and J by 5 bases, with 11 bases between the two germline ends. This CDR3 is built from 13 residues. Germline V gene data show CDR1 as MNHEY and CDR2 as SVGAGI. Here the CDR3 reads CASSESRGDTQYF. CDR3 sequence (DNA): TGTGCCAGCAGTGAATCTCGGGGAGATACGCAGTATTTT.

The rearrangement uses TRBV5-4 and TRBJ1-1; TRBD1 might be the D (5 bases). Deletions cut 4 bases from V and 1 base from J, with 11 bases between. Per germline, CDR1 SGHNT and CDR2 YYREEE (reference sequence). This CDR3 comprises 14 residues. CDR3 region: CASSPIDRNTEAFF. CDR3 DNA: TGTGCCAGCAGCCCGATCGACAGGAACACTGAAGCTTTCTTT.

The J gene is TRBJ1-5, the V gene TRBV6-6; weak D call: TRBD1 (6 bases). Trimming left V 2 bases short and J 6 bases short, with 11 bases between. The V gene's germline CDR1 is MNHNY and CDR2 SVGAGI (reference sequence). The CDR3 totals 14 residues. The CDR3 nucleotides read TGTGCCAGCAGTTACCGGCAGGGGAGTCAGCCCCAGCATTTT. Protein product: CASSYRQGSQPQHF.

This chain links TRBV11-2 with TRBJ1-1; D gene ambiguous. Trimming pared 0 bases from V and 3 bases from J, leaving 8 bases between. The CDR3 totals 14 residues. In germline, CDR1 is SGHAT, CDR2 FQNNGV. The CDR3: CASSLDRSDTEAFF. CDR3 nucleotides: TGTGCCAGCAGCTTAGACCGATCGGACACTGAAGCTTTCTTT.

The chain uses TRBV7-2 and TRBJ2-3, with D possibly matching TRBD2 (6 bases). Germline V CDR1 and CDR2: SGHTA, FQGNSA. The CDR3 has 14 amino acids. Trimming took 7 bases from V and 3 from J, leaving 14 bases between them. CDR3 coding DNA: TGTGCCAGCACCCCCCGGGCGGGGACAGATACGCAGTATTTT. It is translated as CASTPRAGTDTQYF.

The chain recombines TRBV21-1 with TRBJ1-2; TRBD1 is the table's D call, not checked against the DNA. TRBV21-1 is a pseudogene segment. CDR3 length equals 16 residues. The CDR3 bases are TGTGCCAGCAGTACTACGGGACAACCAAACTACTATGGCTACACCTTC. Its translation is CASSTTGQPNYYGYTF.

J is TRBJ1-4 and V is TRBV2; D not resolved. The CDR3 length is 14 residues. Per the germline V gene, CDR1 is SNHLY and CDR2 is FYNNEI. The V and J ends lost 5 bases and 2 bases respectively, with 9 bases between them. CDR3 nucleotides: TGTGCCAGCAGTTTGTTGAGCACTAATGAAAAACTGTTTTTT. This gives the protein CASSLLSTNEKLFF.

The chain uses TRBV19 and TRBJ1-1; D is ambiguous. Germline CDR1 LNHDA, CDR2 SQIVND (reference sequence). The V gene lost 5 bases and the J gene lost 1 base, with 8 bases spanning the gap. This CDR3 is 13 amino acids long. This chain's CDR3 is CASSLRGNTEAFF. The CDR3 nucleotides read TGTGCCAGTAGTTTGCGGGGGAACACTGAAGCTTTCTTT.

The chain recombines TRBV7-9 with TRBJ1-1, with D unclear. This CDR3 is built from 13 residues. Per the germline V gene, CDR1 is SEHNR and CDR2 is FQNEAQ (reference sequence). V was shortened by 3 bases and J by 2 bases, with 7 bases between the two germline ends. The CDR3 reads CASSLGANTEAFF. The CDR3 DNA reads as TGTGCCAGCAGCTTGGGAGCTAACACTGAAGCTTTCTTT.

The chain employs TRBV6-5 and TRBJ1-5; 9 positions agree with TRBD1. CDR3 length: 15 residues. Germline V gene data show CDR1 as MNHEY and CDR2 as SVGAGI. Trimming removed 6 bases from V and 5 bases from J; junction bases left unmatched: 8. The CDR3 region has the DNA TGTGCCAGCAGCCGCAACGGGGACAGGGATCAGCCCCAGCATTTT. Amino acid sequence: CASSRNGDRDQPQHF.